This entry lists 27 T cell receptor beta chains sequenced from one sample in a study of shared clonotypes between healthy human individuals. Sequenced by immunoSEQ multiplex PCR; TCRdb stores in-frame clones only, minus some. The sample has approximately 640,000 clones, 60% to 80% seen once. Sequenced: memory CD4+ T cells sorted from blood. As for subset: CD45RA-negative fraction. Source of these receptors: a woman aged 25 to 39 in good health.

The CDR3 sequence is CASSEYRVAGELFF. The CDR3 DNA is TGTGCCAGCAGTGAGTACAGGGTCGCCGGGGAGCTGTTTTTT. The chain links TRBV6-1 to TRBJ2-2; a possible D gene is TRBD1 (6 bases). The ends were cut back, 3 bases at V and 6 bases at J, with 11 bases in the middle. The CDR3 spans 14 residues. The germline CDR1 and CDR2 sequences are MNHNS and SASEGT.

The rearrangement uses TRBV28 and TRBJ2-5; 7 bases align to TRBD1. There are 16 residues in the CDR3. V lost 6 bases and J lost 2; bases outside the gene matches: 12. CDR1 is MDHEN and CDR2 is SYDVKM in the germline V gene. As DNA, the CDR3 is TGTGCCAGCAGCCCTCGACTTGGACAGGCACAAGAGACCCAGTACTTC. Translated, it gives CASSPRLGQAQETQYF.

Only one count was recorded for this clone. J is TRBJ1-1 and V is TRBV2, with D possibly TRBD1 on 6 matching bases. V shed 6 bases and J shed 2 bases, with 10 bases lying between them. CDR1 is SNHLY, CDR2 FYNNEI, per germline. The CDR3 is 13 amino acids. CDR3 sequence (DNA): TGTGCCAGCAGGAGGACAGAAAACACTGAAGCTTTCTTT. As protein: CASRRTENTEAFF.

This clone appeared a single time. The chain carries TRBV7-9 and TRBJ2-5, with 10 bases aligning to TRBD2. This CDR3 contains 17 residues. Trimming removed 6 bases from V and 3 bases from J; junction bases left unmatched: 13. Germline CDR1 reads SEHNR; CDR2 reads FQNEAQ (reference sequence). The CDR3 bases are TGTGCCAGCAGTTCACTAGCGGGATCAGGGCATAAAGAGACCCAGTACTTC. The encoded protein is CASSSLAGSGHKETQYF.

Comment on this clone: Other DNA sequences from this sample encode an identical CDR3 as well. This rearrangement joins TRBV5-1 to TRBJ2-5; D possibly corresponds to TRBD2 (6 bases). Per the germline V gene, CDR1 is SGHRS and CDR2 is YFSETQ. Trimming left V 3 bases short and J 2 bases short, with 11 bases between. CDR3 length: 14 residues. The CDR3 protein is CASSSGLLQETQYF. The CDR3 DNA reads as TGCGCCAGCAGCTCGGGACTGCTTCAAGAGACCCAGTACTTC.

Regarding this clone: The sample holds other DNA sequences that translate to the same CDR3. V gene TRBV20-1 combines with J gene TRBJ2-1; either TRBD1 or TRBD2 may supply D (5 bases each). This CDR3 comprises 11 residues. CDR1 and CDR2 (germline): DFQATT, SNEGSKA (reference sequence). V was cut by 1 base and J by 7 bases, with 5 bases left in between. This CDR3 reads CSARGGNEQFF. The CDR3 bases are TGCAGTGCTAGAGGGGGGAATGAGCAGTTCTTC.

V usage is TRBV5-6 and J usage is TRBJ2-2, with no clear D. There are 14 residues in the CDR3. Between the trimmed V and J ends, which lost 3 bases and 6 bases, there was a span of 12 bases. Germline V CDR1 and CDR2: SGHDT, YYEEEE. CDR3 nucleotides: TGTGCCAGCAGCTACACCTCTTCCGCCGGGGAGCTGTTTTTT. Protein product: CASSYTSSAGELFF.

This clone was counted only a few times. The chain couples TRBV6-6 to TRBJ2-5, with 7 bases identical to TRBD1. The CDR3 contains 15 residues. Trimming took 6 bases from V and 5 from J; bases not matched to a gene: 12. CDR1 and CDR2 (germline): MNHNY, SVGAGI (reference sequence). CDR3 residues: CASSPADRPGETQYF. The CDR3 DNA reads TGTGCCAGCAGCCCCGCGGACAGGCCTGGGGAGACCCAGTACTTC.

The chain uses TRBV28 and TRBJ2-5; D gene uncertain. There are 11 residues in the CDR3. The germline V gene has CDR1 MDHEN and CDR2 SYDVKM. V lost 11 bases and J lost 4, with 11 bases in between. As DNA, the CDR3 is TGTGCCTCCGGGTCGAGAGAGACCCAGTACTTC. This translates into CASGSRETQYF.

This clone was found a few times. The V and J genes are TRBV10-1 and TRBJ1-1, with 7 bases lining up with TRBD1. CDR1 and CDR2 (germline): WNHNN, SYGVQD (reference sequence). Trimming cost V 8 bases and J 4 bases; bases outside gene matches: 7. CDR3 length equals 13 residues. The CDR3 DNA follows: TGCGCCAGCTCATGGGACAGCGCCACTGAAGCTTTCTTT. Encoded protein: CASSWDSATEAFF.

V is TRBV7-7 and J is TRBJ2-7, with 7 bases matching TRBD1. The length of the CDR3 is 14 residues. Looked up from germline, CDR1 is SSHAT and CDR2 is FNYEAQ (reference sequence). V dropped 1 base and J dropped 2; count of bases not matched to a gene: 2. CDR3 nucleotides: TGTGCCAGCAGCTTAGGCCAGGGGGCCTACGAGCAGTACTTC. Protein: CASSLGQGAYEQYF. Using reference TRBV7-7 and TRBJ2-7 for the parts outside the CDR3, the full variable domain is GAGVSQSPRYKVTKRGQDVTLRCDPISSHATLYWYQQALGQGPEFLTYFNYEAQPDKSGLPSDRFSAERPEGSISTLTIQRTEQRDSAMYRCASSLGQGAYEQYFGPGTRLTVT.

This clone showed up just a few times. This chain joins TRBV30 and TRBJ1-1, with D uncertain. Germline V CDR1 and CDR2: GTSNPN, SVGIG (reference sequence). CDR3 size: 11 residues. Trimming cost V 5 bases and J 1 base, with 5 bases left between them. The CDR3 sequence: CAWDANTEAFF. CDR3 coding DNA: TGTGCCTGGGATGCGAACACTGAAGCTTTCTTT.

Notes on this clone: Within the sample, other DNA sequences also encode this same CDR3. This chain joins TRBV7-6 and TRBJ2-2; D may match TRBD1 or TRBD2 (6 bases each). Germline loops: CDR1 SGHVS, CDR2 FNYEAQ. The length of the CDR3 is 15 residues. The germline V and J ends were trimmed by 2 bases and 5 bases, with 12 bases remaining between them. As DNA, the CDR3 is TGTGCCAGCAGCTTAACCGGGGGCAGTACCGGGGAGCTGTTTTTT. It codes for CASSLTGGSTGELFF. The entire variable domain, with the rest obtained from reference TRBV7-6 and TRBJ2-2, is as follows: GAGVSQSPRYKVTKRGQDVALRCDPISGHVSLYWYRQALGQGPEFLTYFNYEAQQDKSGLPNDRFSAERPEGSISTLTIQRTEQRDSAMYRCASSLTGGSTGELFFGEGSRLTVL.

The J gene is TRBJ2-1, the V gene TRBV7-2; D call uncertain. The CDR3 length is 18 residues. Germline CDR1 and CDR2: SGHTA and FQGNSA. The V end was cut by 2 bases, the J end by 4 bases, with 21 bases between. In DNA form, the CDR3 reads TGTGCCAGCAGCTTAACTCCTCATTTGAGCCGAACGTACAATGAGCAGTTCTTC. It encodes CASSLTPHLSRTYNEQFF.

This chain joins TRBV4-2 and TRBJ2-7; TRBD1 matches at 11 bases. Per germline, CDR1 LGHNA and CDR2 YNFKEQ. Germline trimming cut 2 bases from V and 7 bases from J; bases unmatched to any gene: 10. CDR3 size: 16 residues. CDR3 nucleotide sequence: TGTGCCAGCAGCCAAACACTGGGGACAGGGGGTTTTGAGCAGTACTTC. Translation gives CASSQTLGTGGFEQYF.

Only one count was recorded for this clone. The gene calls are TRBV29-1 and TRBJ1-2; D gene uncertain. CDR1 SQVTM and CDR2 ANQGSEA come from the germline V gene. The CDR3 extends over 12 amino acids. V shed 0 bases and J shed 7 bases, with 9 bases lying between them. CDR3 region: CSVEDMRVGYTF. The CDR3 region has the DNA TGCAGCGTTGAAGATATGCGGGTTGGCTACACCTTC.

The chain couples TRBV27 to TRBJ2-1; 7 bases line up with TRBD1. The CDR3 runs to 14 residues. The V gene end was trimmed by 0 bases and the J gene end by 7 bases; junction bases not matched to a gene: 3. The germline V gene has CDR1 MNHEY and CDR2 SMNVEV (reference sequence). The CDR3 bases are TGTGCCAGCAGTTTATCCCTGACAGGGAATGAGCAGTTCTTC. Translated, it gives CASSLSLTGNEQFF.

This clone was seen at least ten times. The chain carries TRBV5-1 and TRBJ2-2, with 7 bases identical to TRBD1. The ends lost 4 bases at V and 3 bases at J; junction bases unmatched: 3. The CDR3 extends over 14 amino acids. Germline lookup yields CDR1 SGHRS and CDR2 YFSETQ. The CDR3 sequence is CASSIGTDTGELFF. In DNA, the CDR3 is TGCGCCAGCAGCATCGGGACAGACACCGGGGAGCTGTTTTTT.

This sequence joins TRBV4-2 and TRBJ2-2, with TRBD1 matching over 11 bases. V trimming: 4 bases; J trimming: 4 bases; junction bases outside the gene matches: 5. Germline V gene lookup returns CDR1 LGHNA and CDR2 YNFKEQ. The CDR3 contains 16 residues. CDR3 region: CASSRAGTGGTGELFF. DNA of the CDR3: TGTGCCAGCAGCCGCGCCGGGACAGGGGGCACCGGGGAGCTGTTTTTT.

This chain uses TRBV18 with TRBJ2-5; no reliable D call. V was pared by 4 bases and J by 0 bases, with 6 bases between. The CDR3 has 13 amino acids. Germline values: CDR1 KGHSH, CDR2 LQKENI. The CDR3 protein is CASSLLYQETQYF. The CDR3 DNA is TGTGCCAGCTCACTTCTATACCAAGAGACCCAGTACTTC.

This clone was counted only a few times. This chain uses TRBV2 with TRBJ2-5; tentative D call: TRBD2 (7 bases). This CDR3 spans 16 amino acids. The V gene's germline CDR1 is SNHLY and CDR2 FYNNEI. V lost 6 bases and J lost 5, with 22 bases in between. This CDR3 is CASRLTRGGGGETQYF. In DNA, the CDR3 is TGTGCCAGCAGGCTTACAAGGGGGGGCGGCGGGGAGACCCAGTACTTC.

This clone has only a few counts. The chain recombines TRBV28 with TRBJ2-1; TRBD2 aligns across 14 bases. CDR1 is MDHEN and CDR2 is SYDVKM in the germline V gene. This CDR3 is built from 16 residues. V lost 6 bases, J lost 7 bases, and 8 bases stayed unmatched. For the CDR3, the DNA is TGTGCCAGCAGGAAACCCGGGACTAGCGGGAGTAATGAGCAGTTCTTC. Protein sequence: CASRKPGTSGSNEQFF.

J is TRBJ2-2 and V is TRBV27, with TRBD2 as a possible D gene (6 bases). V lost 3 bases to trimming and J lost 5 bases, with 13 bases between them. Germline loops: CDR1 MNHEY, CDR2 SMNVEV (reference sequence). The CDR3 consists of 15 residues. CDR3 coding DNA: TGTGCCAGCAGTTTCGGGGGTCCCGGGACCGGGGAGCTGTTTTTT. Residues: CASSFGGPGTGELFF.

The chain recombines TRBV7-9 with TRBJ2-7; TRBD1 matches 9 bases. Germline CDR1 and CDR2: SEHNR and FQNEAQ (reference sequence). V lost 5 bases and J lost 4; bases outside the gene matches: 6. This CDR3 region has 14 residues. The CDR3 bases are TGTGCCAGCAGCGAGGGGACAGGGACGTACGAGCAGTACTTC. Its protein is CASSEGTGTYEQYF.

V gene TRBV5-6 combines with J gene TRBJ1-3; D unresolved. Germline V gives CDR1 SGHDT, CDR2 YYEEEE. The CDR3 is 14 residues long. V lost 4 bases and J 4 bases, leaving 12 bases between the germline ends. The CDR3 coding sequence is TGTGCCAGCAGCCCTATGGTACTGGGAAACACCATATATTTT. Residues: CASSPMVLGNTIYF.

In this sample, this clone turned up once. The chain employs TRBV5-4 and TRBJ1-1; D perhaps matches TRBD1 (6 bases). Trimming cost V 0 bases and J 5 bases, with 8 bases left between them. The germline V gene encodes CDR1 SGHNT and CDR2 YYREEE (reference sequence). This CDR3 has 13 residues. The CDR3 loop reads CASSLDRATEAFF. DNA for the CDR3: TGTGCCAGCAGCTTGGACAGGGCGACTGAAGCTTTCTTT.

Only one count was recorded for this clone. The rearrangement links TRBV11-2 to TRBJ2-7; TRBD2 matches 8 bases. There are 15 residues in the CDR3. Germline V gives CDR1 SGHAT, CDR2 FQNNGV. Losses at the gene ends were 5 bases for V and 6 bases for J; bases not matched to a gene: 12. The CDR3 region has the DNA TGTGCCAGCAGCGGACGGACTAGCCAGTTTGGCGAGCAGTACTTC. Translating it yields CASSGRTSQFGEQYF.